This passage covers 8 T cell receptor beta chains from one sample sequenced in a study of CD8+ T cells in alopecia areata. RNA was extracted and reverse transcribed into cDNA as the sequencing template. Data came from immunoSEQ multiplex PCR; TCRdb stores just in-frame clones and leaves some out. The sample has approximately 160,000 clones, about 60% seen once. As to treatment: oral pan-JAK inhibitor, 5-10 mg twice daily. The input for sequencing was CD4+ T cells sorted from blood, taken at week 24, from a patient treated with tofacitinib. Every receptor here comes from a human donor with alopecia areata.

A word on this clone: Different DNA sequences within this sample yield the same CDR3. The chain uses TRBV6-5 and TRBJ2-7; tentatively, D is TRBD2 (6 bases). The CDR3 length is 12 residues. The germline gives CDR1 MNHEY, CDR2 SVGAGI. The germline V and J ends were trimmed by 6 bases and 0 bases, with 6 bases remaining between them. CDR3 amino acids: CASREGSYEQYF. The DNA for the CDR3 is TGTGCCAGCAGGGAGGGCTCCTACGAGCAGTACTTC.

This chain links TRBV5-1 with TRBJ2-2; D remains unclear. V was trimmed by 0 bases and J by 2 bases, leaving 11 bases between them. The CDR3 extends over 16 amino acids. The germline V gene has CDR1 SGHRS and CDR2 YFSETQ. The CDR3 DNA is TGCGCCAGCAGCTTGGTGGCCGCGACAAACACCGGGGAGCTGTTTTTT. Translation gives CASSLVAATNTGELFF.

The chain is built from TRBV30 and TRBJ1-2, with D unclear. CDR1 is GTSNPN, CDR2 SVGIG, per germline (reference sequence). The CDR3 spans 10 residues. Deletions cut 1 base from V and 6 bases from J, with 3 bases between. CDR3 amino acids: CAWSDDGYTF. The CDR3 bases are TGTGCCTGGAGTGATGATGGCTACACCTTC.

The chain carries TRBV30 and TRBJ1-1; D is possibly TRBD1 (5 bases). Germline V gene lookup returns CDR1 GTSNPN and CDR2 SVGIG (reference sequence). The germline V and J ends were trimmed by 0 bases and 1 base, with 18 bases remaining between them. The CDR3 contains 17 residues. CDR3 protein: CAWSVRVGQVGNTEAFF. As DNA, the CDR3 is TGTGCCTGGAGTGTACGAGTGGGGCAAGTCGGGAACACTGAAGCTTTCTTT.

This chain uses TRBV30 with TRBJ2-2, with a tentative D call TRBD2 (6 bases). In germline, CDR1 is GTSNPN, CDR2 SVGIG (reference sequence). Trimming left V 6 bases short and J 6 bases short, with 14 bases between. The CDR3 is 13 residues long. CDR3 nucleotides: TGTGCCTGTCGGGACTCAGGATCCGGGGAGCTGTTTTTT. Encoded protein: CACRDSGSGELFF.

The CDR3 nucleotides read TGTGCCAGCTCACCACAAGGTGGACCCCTGGGCGAGCAGTACTTC. Translating it yields CASSPQGGPLGEQYF. The chain is built from TRBV18 and TRBJ2-7, with unresolved D. The CDR3 has 15 amino acids. Deletions cut 1 base from V and 6 bases from J, with 16 bases between. Germline V gene lookup returns CDR1 KGHSH and CDR2 LQKENI.

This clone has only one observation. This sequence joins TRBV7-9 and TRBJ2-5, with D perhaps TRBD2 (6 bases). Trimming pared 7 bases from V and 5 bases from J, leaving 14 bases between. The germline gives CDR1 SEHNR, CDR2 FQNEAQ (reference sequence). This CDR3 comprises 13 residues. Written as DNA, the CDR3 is TGTGCCAGCAAGTTCGGGGGTCAGGAGACCCAGTACTTC. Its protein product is CASKFGGQETQYF. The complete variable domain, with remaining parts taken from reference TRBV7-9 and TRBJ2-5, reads DTGVSQNPRHKITKRGQNVTFRCDPISEHNRLYWYRQTLGQGPEFLTYFQNEAQLEKSRLLSDRFSAERPKGSFSTLEIQRTEQGDSAMYLCASKFGGQETQYFGPGTRLLVL.

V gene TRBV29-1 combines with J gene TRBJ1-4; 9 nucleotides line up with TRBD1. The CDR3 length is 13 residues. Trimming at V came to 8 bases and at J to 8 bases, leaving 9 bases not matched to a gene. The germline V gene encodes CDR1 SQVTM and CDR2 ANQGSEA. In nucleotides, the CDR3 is TGCAGCTATAAGGGACAGGGTGGAGAAAAACTGTTTTTT. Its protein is CSYKGQGGEKLFF.